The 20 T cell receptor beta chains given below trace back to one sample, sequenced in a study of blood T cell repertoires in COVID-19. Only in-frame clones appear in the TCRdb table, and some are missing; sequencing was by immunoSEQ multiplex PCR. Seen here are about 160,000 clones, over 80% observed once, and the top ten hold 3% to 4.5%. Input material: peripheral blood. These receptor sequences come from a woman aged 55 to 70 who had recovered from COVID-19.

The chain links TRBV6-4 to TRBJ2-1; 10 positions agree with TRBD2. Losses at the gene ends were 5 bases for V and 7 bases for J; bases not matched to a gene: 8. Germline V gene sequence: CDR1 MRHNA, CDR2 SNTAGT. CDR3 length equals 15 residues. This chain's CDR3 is CASSLAGGVGNEQFF. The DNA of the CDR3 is TGTGCCAGCAGTTTAGCGGGGGGCGTAGGAAATGAGCAGTTCTTC.

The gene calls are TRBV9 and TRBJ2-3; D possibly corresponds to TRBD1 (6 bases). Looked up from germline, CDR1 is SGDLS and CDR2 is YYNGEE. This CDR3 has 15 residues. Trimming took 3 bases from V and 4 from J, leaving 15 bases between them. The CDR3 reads CASSGQVTGADTQYF. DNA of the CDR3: TGTGCCAGCAGCGGACAGGTGACTGGTGCAGATACGCAGTATTTT.

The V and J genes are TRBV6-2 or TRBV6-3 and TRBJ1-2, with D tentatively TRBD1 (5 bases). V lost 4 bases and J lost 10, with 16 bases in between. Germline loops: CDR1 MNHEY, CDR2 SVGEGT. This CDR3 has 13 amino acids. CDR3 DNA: TGTGCCAGCAGTTCCCAGGGCCGGGAGTCCTACACCTTC. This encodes CASSSQGRESYTF.

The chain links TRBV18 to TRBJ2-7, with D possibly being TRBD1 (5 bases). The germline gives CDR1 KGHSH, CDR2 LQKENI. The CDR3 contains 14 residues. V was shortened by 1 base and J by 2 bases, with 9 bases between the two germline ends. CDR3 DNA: TGTGCCAGCTCACCACTAAAAGGGGCCTACGAGCAGTACTTC. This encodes CASSPLKGAYEQYF.

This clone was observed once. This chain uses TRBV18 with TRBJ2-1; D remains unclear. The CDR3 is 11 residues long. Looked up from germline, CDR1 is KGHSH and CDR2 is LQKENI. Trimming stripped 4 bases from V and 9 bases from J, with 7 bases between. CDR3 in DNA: TGTGCCAGCTCACTGACAAGTGAGCAGTTCTTC. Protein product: CASSLTSEQFF.

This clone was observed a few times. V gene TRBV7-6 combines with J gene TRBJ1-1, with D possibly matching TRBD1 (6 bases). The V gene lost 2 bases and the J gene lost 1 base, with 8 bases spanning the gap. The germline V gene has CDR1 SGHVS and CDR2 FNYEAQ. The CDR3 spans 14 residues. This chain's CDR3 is CASSLQQGNTEAFF. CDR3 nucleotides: TGTGCCAGCAGCTTACAACAGGGGAACACTGAAGCTTTCTTT.

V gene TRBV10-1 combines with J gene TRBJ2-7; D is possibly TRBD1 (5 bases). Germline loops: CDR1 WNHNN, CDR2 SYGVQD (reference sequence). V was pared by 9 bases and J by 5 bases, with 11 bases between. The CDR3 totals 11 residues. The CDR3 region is CARRGLNEQYF. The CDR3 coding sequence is TGCGCCAGAAGGGGTCTAAACGAGCAGTACTTC.

CDR3 DNA: TGTGCCAGCAGCCAACTAACAGGGGTCTACGAGCAGTACTTC. Protein: CASSQLTGVYEQYF. The chain has TRBV4-2 and TRBJ2-7; 7 bases line up with TRBD1. In germline, CDR1 is LGHNA, CDR2 YNFKEQ. The V and J ends lost 2 bases and 3 bases, in that order; junction bases with no gene match: 4. The length of the CDR3 is 14 residues.

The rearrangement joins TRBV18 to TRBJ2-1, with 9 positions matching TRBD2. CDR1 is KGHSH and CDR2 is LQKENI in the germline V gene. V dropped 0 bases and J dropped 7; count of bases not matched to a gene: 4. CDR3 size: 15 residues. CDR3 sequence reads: CASSPPAGGHNEQFF. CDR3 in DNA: TGTGCCAGCTCACCACCGGCGGGGGGGCATAATGAGCAGTTCTTC.

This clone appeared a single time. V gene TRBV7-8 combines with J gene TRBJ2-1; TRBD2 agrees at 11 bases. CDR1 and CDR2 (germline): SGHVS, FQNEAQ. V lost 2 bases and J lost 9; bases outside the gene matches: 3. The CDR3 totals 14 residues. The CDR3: CASSLTSGGLEQFF. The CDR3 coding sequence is TGTGCCAGCAGCTTAACTAGCGGGGGACTTGAGCAGTTCTTC.

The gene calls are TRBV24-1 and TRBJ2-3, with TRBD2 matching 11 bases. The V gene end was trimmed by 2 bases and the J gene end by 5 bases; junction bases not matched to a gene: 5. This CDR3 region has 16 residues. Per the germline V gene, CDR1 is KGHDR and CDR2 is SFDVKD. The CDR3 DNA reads TGTGCCACCAGTGATTCTAGCGGGGGGCTCGTAGATACGCAGTATTTT. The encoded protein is CATSDSSGGLVDTQYF.

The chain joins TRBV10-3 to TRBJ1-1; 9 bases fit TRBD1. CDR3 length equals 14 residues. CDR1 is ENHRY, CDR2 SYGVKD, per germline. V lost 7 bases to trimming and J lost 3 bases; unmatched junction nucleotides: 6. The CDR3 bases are TGTGCCATCATACCGGGACAGGGTTACACTGAAGCTTTCTTT. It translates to CAIIPGQGYTEAFF.

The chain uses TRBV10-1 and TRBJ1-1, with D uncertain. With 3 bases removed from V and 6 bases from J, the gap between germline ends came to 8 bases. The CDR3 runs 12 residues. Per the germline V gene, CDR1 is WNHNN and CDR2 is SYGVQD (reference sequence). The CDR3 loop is CASSDPGSEAFF. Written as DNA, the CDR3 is TGCGCCAGCAGTGATCCCGGGTCTGAAGCTTTCTTT.

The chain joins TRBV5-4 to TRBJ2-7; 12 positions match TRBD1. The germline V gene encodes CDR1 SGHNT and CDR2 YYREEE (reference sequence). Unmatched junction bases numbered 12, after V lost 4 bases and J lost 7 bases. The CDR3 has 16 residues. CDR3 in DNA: TGTGCCAGCAGCCGAAATCCGGGACAGGGGGCTGGGGAGCAGTACTTC. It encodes CASSRNPGQGAGEQYF.

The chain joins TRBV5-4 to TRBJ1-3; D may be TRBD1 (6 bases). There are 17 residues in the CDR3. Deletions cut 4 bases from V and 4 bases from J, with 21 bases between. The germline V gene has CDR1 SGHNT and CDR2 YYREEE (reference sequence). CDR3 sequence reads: CASSTGGRGARGNTIYF. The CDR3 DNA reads TGTGCCAGCAGCACTGGTGGTCGGGGGGCGCGAGGAAACACCATATATTTT.

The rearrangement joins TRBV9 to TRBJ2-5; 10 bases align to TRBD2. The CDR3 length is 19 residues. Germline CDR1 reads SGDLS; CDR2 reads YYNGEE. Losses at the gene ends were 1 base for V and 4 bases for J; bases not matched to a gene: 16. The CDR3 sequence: CASSVTSGGAGGVRETQYF. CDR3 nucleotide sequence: TGTGCCAGCAGCGTAACAAGCGGGGGGGCCGGAGGGGTCCGAGAGACCCAGTACTTC.

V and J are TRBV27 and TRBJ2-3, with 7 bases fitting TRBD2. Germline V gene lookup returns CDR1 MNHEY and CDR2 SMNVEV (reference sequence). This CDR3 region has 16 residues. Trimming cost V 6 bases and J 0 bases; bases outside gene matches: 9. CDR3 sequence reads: CASSRDPRGSTDTQYF. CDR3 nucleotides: TGTGCCAGCAGCCGGGACCCGCGGGGGAGCACAGATACGCAGTATTTT.

The DNA for the CDR3 is TGCGCCAGCAGCCAGGGCGGGACAGGGGGGGACGAAAAACTGTTTTTT. The encoded protein is CASSQGGTGGDEKLFF. V and J are TRBV4-1 and TRBJ1-4, with 11 bases fitting TRBD1. The trim removed 3 bases at V and 8 bases at J, leaving 8 bases unmatched. CDR1 MGHRA and CDR2 YSYEKL come from the germline V gene. The CDR3 is 16 residues long.

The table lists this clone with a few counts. CDR3 bases: TGTGCCAGCAATAAGGGAACGGAGGGATCGAACACTGAAGCTTTCTTT. Translated, it gives CASNKGTEGSNTEAFF. This sequence joins TRBV5-4 and TRBJ1-1, with D uncertain. The CDR3 spans 16 residues. Germline CDR1 is SGHNT and CDR2 is YYREEE (reference sequence). V lost 6 bases and J lost 1, with 19 bases in between.

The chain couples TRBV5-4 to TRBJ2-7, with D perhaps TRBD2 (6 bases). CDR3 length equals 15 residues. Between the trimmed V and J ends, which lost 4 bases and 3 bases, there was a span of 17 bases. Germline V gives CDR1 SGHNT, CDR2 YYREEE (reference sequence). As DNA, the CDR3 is TGTGCCAGCAGCCAAGCTGCGGGAAGAAGCTACGAGCAGTACTTC. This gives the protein CASSQAAGRSYEQYF.